Listed below are T cell receptor beta chains from one sample, sequenced in a study of shared clonotypes between healthy human individuals. The table came from immunoSEQ multiplex PCR; TCRdb's copy has only in-frame clones and leaves some out. The profile shows roughly 2.2 million clones, approximately 95% of them singletons. The sample taken for sequencing was naive CD4+ T cells from PBMCs. These receptors all come from a man between 18 and 35 years old in good health. Some clones in this sample may be carry-over from other donors' samples. Each CDR3 is given with its conserved first and last residue. The D gene is left open where the match is weak. Part of the rows lack a size; the others show once, few, many or a class for expanded clones.

J gene: TRBJ2-3
D gene: -
V gene: TRBV5-1
clone size: -
CDR3 DNA: TGCGCCAGCAGCTTGGAGGGCGGCCAGGGCTGGGATACGCAGTATTTT
CDR3 protein: CASSLEGGQGWDTQYF

J gene: TRBJ2-1
D gene: TRBD1
V gene: TRBV5-6
clone size: -
CDR3 DNA: TGTGCCAGCAGCGGTGCGACAGGGCACCCCGGTGAGCAGTTCTTC
CDR3 protein: CASSGATGHPGEQFF

J gene: TRBJ1-2
D gene: -
V gene: TRBV6-6
clone size: -
CDR3 DNA: TGTGCCAGCAGTCCGAGGGACGGTGGGTATGGCTACACCTTC
CDR3 protein: CASSPRDGGYGYTF

J gene: TRBJ2-6
D gene: TRBD1
V gene: TRBV30
clone size: -
CDR3 DNA: TGTGCCTGGGAACAGGGGGCGCCTGGGGCCAACGTCCTGACTTTC
CDR3 protein: CAWEQGAPGANVLTF

J gene: TRBJ1-2
D gene: -
V gene: TRBV11-3
clone size: -
CDR3 DNA: TGTGCCAGCAGCCAATTCCCAGGGTCTTCTAACTATGGCTACACCTTC
CDR3 protein: CASSQFPGSSNYGYTF

J gene: TRBJ1-2
D gene: -
V gene: TRBV6-1
clone size: -
CDR3 DNA: TGTGCCAGCAGCTCGAGGGGAGGAGCTGGCTACACCTTC
CDR3 protein: CASSSRGGAGYTF

J gene: TRBJ2-7
D gene: -
V gene: TRBV19
clone size: -
CDR3 DNA: TGTGCCAGTAGTCAGGGAGGGGACAGCTCCTACGAGCAGTACTTC
CDR3 protein: CASSQGGDSSYEQYF

J gene: TRBJ2-7
D gene: TRBD2
V gene: TRBV7-2
clone size: -
CDR3 DNA: TGTGCCAGCAGCCCGAGGACTAGGAAAGACGAGCAGTACTTC
CDR3 protein: CASSPRTRKDEQYF

J gene: TRBJ1-5
D gene: -
V gene: TRBV2
clone size: -
CDR3 DNA: TGTGCCAGCAGGAGGGGTAGCAATCAGCCCCAGCATTTT
CDR3 protein: CASRRGSNQPQHF

J gene: TRBJ2-7
D gene: -
V gene: TRBV7-6
clone size: -
CDR3 DNA: TGTGCCAGCAGCCCCCGCCCGGGGGATAGCGAGCAGTACTTC
CDR3 protein: CASSPRPGDSEQYF

J gene: TRBJ1-4
D gene: -
V gene: TRBV4-3
clone size: -
CDR3 DNA: TGCGCCAGCAGCCAAGTACGGGGGGGTGATGAAAAACTGTTTTTT
CDR3 protein: CASSQVRGGDEKLFF

J gene: TRBJ2-2
D gene: TRBD2
V gene: TRBV28
clone size: -
CDR3 DNA: TGTGCCAGCAGCCCCCCAGGGAGGGCTCCTACGAGCACCGGGGAGCTGTTTTTT
CDR3 protein: CASSPPGRAPTSTGELFF

J gene: TRBJ2-5
D gene: -
V gene: TRBV11-3
clone size: -
CDR3 DNA: TGTGCCAGCAGCTTACGGGGGCGGGAGACCCAGTACTTC
CDR3 protein: CASSLRGRETQYF

J gene: TRBJ1-4
D gene: TRBD1
V gene: TRBV6-6
clone size: -
CDR3 DNA: TGTGCCAGCAGTTACTCACAGGGGACGGATGAAAAACTGTTTTTT
CDR3 protein: CASSYSQGTDEKLFF

J gene: TRBJ1-2
D gene: TRBD1
V gene: TRBV28
clone size: once
CDR3 DNA: TGTGCCAGTAGAAGCAGGAAGGGGGCCTACACCTTC
CDR3 protein: CASRSRKGAYTF

J gene: TRBJ1-2
D gene: -
V gene: TRBV10-3
clone size: -
CDR3 DNA: TGTGCCATCAGTGAGTCCGGGGGGAATAGTGGCTACACCTTC
CDR3 protein: CAISESGGNSGYTF

J gene: TRBJ2-3
D gene: -
V gene: TRBV29-1
clone size: -
CDR3 DNA: TGCAGCGTTGCACAAACCACAGATACGCAGTATTTT
CDR3 protein: CSVAQTTDTQYF

J gene: TRBJ2-5
D gene: -
V gene: TRBV15
clone size: -
CDR3 DNA: TGTGCCACCAGCCCCCGGCGGGGAGAGACCCAGTACTTC
CDR3 protein: CATSPRRGETQYF

J gene: TRBJ2-3
D gene: TRBD2
V gene: TRBV28
clone size: -
CDR3 DNA: TGTGCCAGCCGTAGCGGGACTAGCACAGATACGCAGTATTTT
CDR3 protein: CASRSGTSTDTQYF

J gene: TRBJ2-2
D gene: TRBD2
V gene: TRBV7-9
clone size: -
CDR3 DNA: TGTGCCAGCAGCACTAGCGGTTCAGGGCTGTTTTTT
CDR3 protein: CASSTSGSGLFF

J gene: TRBJ1-2
D gene: -
V gene: TRBV28
clone size: -
CDR3 DNA: TGTGCCAGCAGACCCGAGAGTAGGAATGGCTACACCTTC
CDR3 protein: CASRPESRNGYTF

J gene: TRBJ2-2
D gene: -
V gene: TRBV4-2
clone size: -
CDR3 DNA: TGTGCCAGCAGCCAAGGAGAGGGTCGGGGCACCGGGGAGCTGTTTTTT
CDR3 protein: CASSQGEGRGTGELFF

J gene: TRBJ1-5
D gene: -
V gene: TRBV28
clone size: -
CDR3 DNA: TGTGCCAGCAGTTTAGGGTGGGACCGGTACAATCAGCCCCAGCATTTT
CDR3 protein: CASSLGWDRYNQPQHF

J gene: TRBJ2-1
D gene: -
V gene: TRBV30
clone size: -
CDR3 DNA: TGTGCCTGGGAATTCACCGGGAGTTACAATGAGCAGTTCTTC
CDR3 protein: CAWEFTGSYNEQFF

J gene: TRBJ2-3
D gene: TRBD1
V gene: TRBV27
clone size: -
CDR3 DNA: TGTGCCAGCAGTGCAAGGACAGGGGGCACAGATACGCAGTATTTT
CDR3 protein: CASSARTGGTDTQYF

J gene: TRBJ2-5
D gene: -
V gene: TRBV28
clone size: once
CDR3 DNA: TGTGCCACGGGGAAGGGGGGCGCGTTAGAGACCCAGTACTTC
CDR3 protein: CATGKGGALETQYF

J gene: TRBJ2-7
D gene: -
V gene: TRBV6-1
clone size: once
CDR3 DNA: TGTGCCAGCAGTGAACCCGGGACCGACTACGAGCAGTACTTC
CDR3 protein: CASSEPGTDYEQYF

J gene: TRBJ2-7
D gene: -
V gene: TRBV5-3
clone size: -
CDR3 DNA: TGTGCCAGAAGCCCTATGGCGGGGTTCAGGTACGAGCAGTACTTC
CDR3 protein: CARSPMAGFRYEQYF

J gene: TRBJ1-5
D gene: -
V gene: TRBV6-5
clone size: -
CDR3 DNA: TGTGCCAGCAGTTACTCCTCCGGGAGTAGGCAGCCCCAGCATTTT
CDR3 protein: CASSYSSGSRQPQHF

J gene: TRBJ2-1
D gene: -
V gene: TRBV7-2
clone size: once
CDR3 DNA: TGTGCCAGCAGCCCCCAAGTTCGGGCGGATTACAATGAGCAGTTCTTC
CDR3 protein: CASSPQVRADYNEQFF

J gene: TRBJ2-7
D gene: -
V gene: TRBV28
clone size: -
CDR3 DNA: TGTGCCAGCAGTCCCTCCGACCGCACCTACGAGCAGTACTTC
CDR3 protein: CASSPSDRTYEQYF

J gene: TRBJ2-7
D gene: -
V gene: TRBV28
clone size: -
CDR3 DNA: TGTGCCAGCAGTTTTCCCGGGAACTCCTACGAGCAGTACTTC
CDR3 protein: CASSFPGNSYEQYF

J gene: TRBJ2-7
D gene: -
V gene: TRBV12-2
clone size: -
CDR3 DNA: TGTGCAAGTCGCTTCCCTGGACAGGCGATGACCTCCTACGAGCAGTACTTC
CDR3 protein: CASRFPGQAMTSYEQYF

J gene: TRBJ1-2
D gene: -
V gene: TRBV7-9
clone size: -
CDR3 DNA: TGTGCCAGCAGCTTAGTTTGGCGAGGGGACTATGGCTACACCTTC
CDR3 protein: CASSLVWRGDYGYTF

J gene: TRBJ2-7
D gene: -
V gene: TRBV28
clone size: -
CDR3 DNA: TGTGCCAGCAGTTCAGGGGGGGGAAGCCCCTACGAGCAGTACTTC
CDR3 protein: CASSSGGGSPYEQYF

J gene: TRBJ1-1
D gene: -
V gene: TRBV7-2
clone size: -
CDR3 DNA: TGTGCCAGCAGCTTCGGCAGGATGGGGAACACTGAAGCTTTCTTT
CDR3 protein: CASSFGRMGNTEAFF

J gene: TRBJ2-7
D gene: TRBD2
V gene: TRBV27
clone size: -
CDR3 DNA: TGTGCCAGCAGTGGGACTAGCGGCGTACACGAGCAGTACTTC
CDR3 protein: CASSGTSGVHEQYF

J gene: TRBJ2-1
D gene: -
V gene: TRBV29-1
clone size: -
CDR3 DNA: TGCAGCGTCCGGCCCGAGCGGCCGTGGGGTGAGCAGTTCTTC
CDR3 protein: CSVRPERPWGEQFF

J gene: TRBJ1-2
D gene: -
V gene: TRBV28
clone size: -
CDR3 DNA: TGTGCCAGCAGTTTAATTGAGCACTATGGCTACACCTTC
CDR3 protein: CASSLIEHYGYTF

J gene: TRBJ2-7
D gene: TRBD1
V gene: TRBV25-1
clone size: -
CDR3 DNA: TGTGCCAGCAGTAAGGGACAGGGGATCTACGAGCAGTACTTC
CDR3 protein: CASSKGQGIYEQYF

J gene: TRBJ1-2
D gene: TRBD1
V gene: TRBV7-8
clone size: -
CDR3 DNA: TGTGCCAGCAGCTTTAGGGACAGGGTATATGGCTACACCTTC
CDR3 protein: CASSFRDRVYGYTF

J gene: TRBJ1-3
D gene: TRBD1
V gene: TRBV2
clone size: -
CDR3 DNA: TGTGCCAGCAGCGGGACAGGGGGCAGGTTCACCATATATTTT
CDR3 protein: CASSGTGGRFTIYF

J gene: TRBJ2-5
D gene: TRBD1
V gene: TRBV5-1
clone size: -
CDR3 DNA: TGCGCCAGCAGCTTGACAGGGGGCTTGGAGACCCAGTACTTC
CDR3 protein: CASSLTGGLETQYF

J gene: TRBJ2-1
D gene: TRBD2
V gene: TRBV19
clone size: -
CDR3 DNA: TGTGCCAGTAGCTTGCGGGAGGTTTCCTACAATGAGCAGTTCTTC
CDR3 protein: CASSLREVSYNEQFF